The rows below give T cell receptor beta chains drawn from one sample of a study of identical twins. TCRdb itself ran the 5' RACE reads through MiXCR, one entry per CDR3 protein. Among about 530,000 distinct CDR3 sequences listed, about a fifth were seen once. In addition, the sample was reused for a study of yellow fever vaccine responses in identical twins.

Sequencing was done on a sample of CD4+ T cells sorted from blood. Receptor source: a woman under 30 in good health. Each CDR3 is given with its conserved first and last residue. A D gene is named only where the DNA matches it firmly. A clone size is listed for some rows: how often the clone was seen (once, few, many), or a class if it is expanded.

j_call clone_size d_call v_call cdr3_nt cdr3_aa
TRBJ2-3 . TRBD1 TRBV20-1 TGCAGTGCGGATCCGGGACAGGGACCAACAGATACGCAGTATTTT CSADPGQGPTDTQYF
TRBJ2-5 few . TRBV11-1 TGTGCCAGCAGCCCGACGGGGGTAGCGGATTATCACCAAGAGACCCAGTACTTC CASSPTGVADYHQETQYF
TRBJ2-1 few . TRBV5-1 TGCGCCAGCAGCTTGCGGCTAGCTTATTCCGAAACAAGCCCCTACAATGAGCAGTTCTTC CASSLRLAYSETSPYNEQFF
TRBJ2-3 few . TRBV7-7 TGTGCCAGCAGCTTAAAGGTCGGGGGAGACACAGATACGCAGTATTTT CASSLKVGGDTDTQYF
TRBJ2-5 few TRBD2 TRBV5-1 TGCGCCAGCAGCCCGCGACTAGCGGGAGATGGGGAGACCCAGTACTTC CASSPRLAGDGETQYF
TRBJ1-2 few . TRBV24-1 TGTGCCACCAGTGATAGCGCGAAGAAAGACAGGCCCACCTTC CATSDSAKKDRPTF
TRBJ1-5 many . TRBV12-3/TRBV12-4 TGTGCCAGCGTTGGGACGGGCAATCAGCCCCAGCATTTT CASVGTGNQPQHF
TRBJ2-1 many TRBD1 TRBV5-1 TGCGCCAGCAGCGAGCGTGGGACAGGACTATACAATGAGCAGTTCTTC CASSERGTGLYNEQFF
TRBJ2-1 . . TRBV7-9 TGTGCCAGCAGCTTAGCCCACCGAGGCCATGAGCAGTTCTTC CASSLAHRGHEQFF
TRBJ1-2 few . TRBV20-1 TGCAGTGTTAACCCAGGCTCTAACTATGGCTACACCTTC CSVNPGSNYGYTF
TRBJ2-3 . . TRBV13 TGTGCCAGCAGCCCTACCTACGCTAGCACAGATACGCAGTATTTT CASSPTYASTDTQYF
TRBJ1-1 . TRBD1 TRBV24-1 TGTGCCACCAGACAGGGGGTTCTTTCTGAAGCTTTCTTT CATRQGVLSEAFF
TRBJ2-1 . . TRBV3-1 TGTGCCAGCAGCCAAGACGGTGTCGCCAGCTCCTACAATGAGCAGTTCTTC CASSQDGVASSYNEQFF
TRBJ2-1 . TRBD2 TRBV20-1 TGCTGTGCTAGGGATAGTAGCGGGTCGAGCTCCTACAATGAGCAGTTCTTC CCARDSSGSSSYNEQFF
TRBJ2-5 . . TRBV18 TGTGCCAGCTCACCACCCCTTCAAGAGACCCAGTACTTC CASSPPLQETQYF
TRBJ1-2 few . TRBV25-1 TGTGCCAGCAGTGATTTCGATACAGGGCTGATCTATGGCTACACCTTC CASSDFDTGLIYGYTF
TRBJ2-7 few . TRBV20-1 TGCAGTGCCCCCCGGGACATATACTCCTACGAGCAGTACTTC CSAPRDIYSYEQYF
TRBJ1-1 . . TRBV2 TGTGCCAGCAGTGACAGGTTGAACACTGAAGCTTTCTTT CASSDRLNTEAFF
TRBJ2-3 once . TRBV12-3/TRBV12-4 TGTGCCAGCAGTTCGACAGCGGATGATGACACAGATACGCAGTATTTT CASSSTADDDTDTQYF
TRBJ2-1 many . TRBV24-1 TGTGCCACCAGTGACCCGGACCGGAATGAGCAGTTCTTC CATSDPDRNEQFF
TRBJ1-1 . . TRBV7-2 TGTGCCAGCAGCTTAGCGGCAGGGACGAACACTGAAGCTTTCTTT CASSLAAGTNTEAFF
TRBJ2-7 . TRBD1 TRBV12-3/TRBV12-4 TGTGCCAGCAGCCAGACAGGGATCTACGAGCAGTACTTC CASSQTGIYEQYF
TRBJ2-3 . . TRBV5-1 TGCGCCAGCAGCCTCACAGGGTACGGCACAGATACGCAGTATTTT CASSLTGYGTDTQYF
TRBJ1-6 . . TRBV6-5 TGTGCCAGCAGTTACTCTACCAGGGGCACCTATAATTCACCCCTCCACTTT CASSYSTRGTYNSPLHF
TRBJ1-2 few . TRBV27 TGTGCCAGCAGTTTCTGGGCAGGGAAAGGCTACACCTTC CASSFWAGKGYTF
TRBJ1-2 few TRBD1 TRBV20-1 TGCAGTGCTTCCCCTCCGGGACAGGGGTATGATGGCTACACCTTC CSASPPGQGYDGYTF